A single sample is the source of the 14 T cell receptor beta chains below, sequenced in a study of blood T cell repertoires in COVID-19. TCRdb's table, derived via immunoSEQ multiplex PCR, lists solely in-frame clones and lacks some. The profile shows 180,000 or so clones, roughly 87% of them singletons. Sequencing input: peripheral blood. These receptors came from a woman between 50 and 59 years old with acute or convalescent COVID-19.

This chain uses TRBV30 with TRBJ2-7; TRBD2 is a possible D gene (5 bases). Trimming took 3 bases from V and 0 from J, leaving 9 bases between them. The V gene's germline CDR1 is GTSNPN and CDR2 SVGIG (reference sequence). This CDR3 is 13 amino acids long. CDR3 sequence reads: CAWRYTSSYEQYF. As DNA, the CDR3 is TGTGCCTGGAGATATACTAGCTCCTACGAGCAGTACTTC. The whole variable domain, filled in from reference TRBV30 and TRBJ2-7, reads SQTIHQWPATLVQPVGSPLSLECTVEGTSNPNLYWYRQAAGRGLQLLFYSVGIGQISSEVPQNLSASRPQDRQFILSSKKLLLSDSGFYLCAWRYTSSYEQYFGPGTRLTVT.

This clone came up once. The chain carries TRBV7-9 and TRBJ2-7; 16 nucleotides align to TRBD2. J lost 6 bases, V lost 5 bases, and 10 bases had no gene match. The CDR3 is 17 residues long. The germline gives CDR1 SEHNR, CDR2 FQNEAQ (reference sequence). Here the CDR3 reads CASSAAGTSGGVTEQYF. The CDR3 bases are TGTGCCAGCAGCGCCGCCGGGACTAGCGGGGGGGTGACCGAGCAGTACTTC.

The J gene is TRBJ2-2, the V gene TRBV5-1; a possible D gene is TRBD1 (6 bases). This CDR3 region has 14 residues. Trimming removed 4 bases from V and 4 bases from J, with 11 bases in between. The V gene's germline CDR1 is SGHRS and CDR2 YFSETQ. Written as DNA, the CDR3 is TGCGCCAGCAGCCAAGGACAGTTCACCGGGGAGCTGTTTTTT. It is translated as CASSQGQFTGELFF.

The rearrangement links TRBV30 to TRBJ2-5; no clear D gene. V gave up 8 bases and J gave up 1 base, with 11 bases separating them. The germline CDR1 and CDR2 sequences are GTSNPN and SVGIG (reference sequence). This CDR3 has 12 residues. CDR3: CAGARIQETQYF. The CDR3 DNA follows: TGTGCCGGAGCGCGGATCCAAGAGACCCAGTACTTC.

The rearrangement links TRBV30 to TRBJ1-1; unclear D gene. This CDR3 comprises 14 residues. The V gene's germline CDR1 is GTSNPN and CDR2 SVGIG (reference sequence). Trimming shortened V by 2 bases and J by 2 bases, and 12 bases separated the two germline ends. The CDR3 protein is CAWSPTRVNTEAFF. CDR3 sequence (DNA): TGTGCCTGGAGTCCTACCCGGGTCAACACTGAAGCTTTCTTT.

J is TRBJ2-5 and V is TRBV27; 9 bases are shared with TRBD2. There are 15 residues in the CDR3. Germline CDR1 reads MNHEY; CDR2 reads SMNVEV (reference sequence). J was trimmed by 2 bases and V by 2 bases; bases with no gene match: 3. The CDR3 nucleotides read TGTGCCAGCAGTTTAAGCGGGAGGACACAAGAGACCCAGTACTTC. This translates into CASSLSGRTQETQYF.

The V gene is TRBV25-1, the J gene TRBJ1-2; D remains ambiguous. The CDR3 consists of 16 residues. In germline, CDR1 is MGHDK, CDR2 SYGVNS. With 7 bases removed from V and 0 bases from J, the gap between germline ends came to 18 bases. The DNA for the CDR3 is TGTGCCAGCACCCCCTCGGGGAGACCTTCTAACTATGGCTACACCTTC. Translation gives CASTPSGRPSNYGYTF.

The rearrangement links TRBV7-3 to TRBJ1-1; D may be TRBD1 (6 bases). V lost 4 bases to trimming and J lost 5 bases, with 14 bases between them. This CDR3 contains 14 residues. Germline V CDR1 and CDR2: SGHTA, FQGTGA. The DNA for the CDR3 is TGTGCCAGCAGCTCGACAGGTATTAAGACTGAAGCTTTCTTT. Translated: CASSSTGIKTEAFF.

Concerning this clone itself: A junction boundary mismatches the germline segment, possibly from a read error. The DNA for the CDR3 is TGTGCCAGCAGCTTACAACCCTATTATAGCGATCAGCCCCAGCATTTT. It codes for CASSLQPYYSDQPQHF. The chain has TRBV7-2 and TRBJ1-5; D unresolved. Germline values: CDR1 SGHTA, CDR2 FQGNSA. The CDR3 consists of 16 residues.

The V gene is TRBV10-3, the J gene TRBJ1-5; D perhaps matches TRBD1 (6 bases). CDR1 and CDR2 from the germline V gene are ENHRY and SYGVKD. V was pared by 7 bases and J by 2 bases, with 12 bases between. The CDR3 is made up of 14 amino acids. The DNA for the CDR3 is TGTGCCATCATGGAAGGGGGTGGCAATCAGCCCCAGCATTTT. It is translated as CAIMEGGGNQPQHF.

The chain uses TRBV9 and TRBJ1-5, with D possibly TRBD1 on 6 matching bases. The V gene's germline CDR1 is SGDLS and CDR2 YYNGEE. V gave up 2 bases and J gave up 4 bases, with 10 bases separating them. There are 14 residues in the CDR3. CDR3 loop: CASSVGGLNQPQHF. The CDR3 DNA follows: TGTGCCAGCAGCGTCGGGGGGCTAAATCAGCCCCAGCATTTT.

CDR3 loop: CASSSGQGPYNEQFF. In nucleotides, the CDR3 is TGTGCCAGCAGCTCCGGACAGGGGCCCTACAATGAGCAGTTCTTC. V and J are TRBV11-2 and TRBJ2-1; 9 nucleotides agree with TRBD1. Germline V gives CDR1 SGHAT, CDR2 FQNNGV. J gave up 2 bases and V 4 bases, and 3 bases lay outside the gene matches. The CDR3 length is 15 residues.

The chain has TRBV4-1 and TRBJ2-3; D is uncertain. Between the trimmed V and J ends, which lost 4 bases and 0 bases, there was a span of 8 bases. CDR3 length: 14 residues. Germline V lookup: CDR1 MGHRA, CDR2 YSYEKL. The CDR3 DNA reads as TGCGCCAGCAGCCTACAAGTGAGCACAGATACGCAGTATTTT. This gives the protein CASSLQVSTDTQYF.

This chain connects TRBV12-5 to TRBJ2-2; 8 nucleotides line up with TRBD1. CDR1 is LGHNT, CDR2 FRNRAP, per germline. With V trimmed by 1 base and J by 3 bases, 13 bases remained unmatched. The CDR3 runs 19 residues. Here the CDR3 reads CASGLERTGLKGDTGELFF. Here the CDR3 DNA reads TGTGCTAGTGGTTTGGAAAGGACAGGGTTGAAGGGGGACACCGGGGAGCTGTTTTTT.